The rows below give T cell receptor beta chains drawn from one sample of a study of CD8 T cells in Susac syndrome. TCRdb analysed the immunoSEQ multiplex PCR reads with MiXCR anew, one entry per CDR3 protein. The table has over 70,000 distinct CDR3 sequences, roughly 96% seen once; the top ten hold roughly 0.68%. The material sequenced was CD8+ T cells from PBMCs. Source of these receptors: a human donor with Susac syndrome. Each CDR3 is given without its conserved first and last residue. Each record gives: V gene, CDR3 length, clone size, J gene, CDR3 protein. Some rows have no size entry. The others give once, few or many, or a class for an expanded clone.

TRBV15,13,NA,TRBJ1-1,ATSRGDRSNTEAF
TRBV15,11,NA,TRBJ1-1,ATKGQGPTEAF
TRBV5-6,12,NA,TRBJ2-7,ASSLIQVDYEQY
TRBV5-1,13,NA,TRBJ1-1,ASSLGQGEDTEAF
TRBV20-1,12,NA,TRBJ1-2,SASSVGTENGYT
TRBV19,11,NA,TRBJ2-7,ASSMGLSYEQY
TRBV7-9,13,NA,TRBJ2-1,ASSHSGGSYNEQF
TRBV18,13,NA,TRBJ1-2,ASSPTRDRGHGYT
TRBV18,13,NA,TRBJ1-6,ASSPGQVNNSPLH
TRBV11-2,11,NA,TRBJ1-2,ASSLGTAIDYT
TRBV20-1,10,NA,TRBJ1-2,SAPGQGIGYT
TRBV5-4,15,NA,TRBJ2-3,ASSLFLLGRGTDTQY
TRBV20-1,8,NA,TRBJ2-1,SAKFNEQF
TRBV20-1,10,NA,TRBJ1-2,SASLRGWGYT
TRBV20-1,15,NA,TRBJ2-3,SATTLASGGTTDTQY
TRBV5-1,14,once,TRBJ2-3,ASSLERPVFTDTQY
TRBV15,13,NA,TRBJ2-7,ATSRDPGQGYEQY
TRBV2,11,NA,TRBJ1-1,ASSSLRGTEAF
TRBV30,11,NA,TRBJ2-7,AWSVDRAYEQY
TRBV30,12,NA,TRBJ1-5,AWSVPGSNQPQH
TRBV20-1,13,NA,TRBJ1-2,SASGSGTGLLGYT
TRBV20-1,13,NA,TRBJ2-2,SAHDGTGAAGELF
TRBV23-1,15,NA,TRBJ2-5,ASSRSYGAGQGETQY
TRBV20-1,12,NA,TRBJ2-7,SAKVAGATYEQY
TRBV4-1,12,NA,TRBJ1-2,ASSQDLGSLGYT
TRBV3-1,10,NA,TRBJ2-7,ASSRSNYEQY
TRBV4-1,12,NA,TRBJ1-5,ASSQEEGLQPQH
TRBV20-1,11,NA,TRBJ2-7,SARDPAGPEQY
TRBV9,14,NA,TRBJ2-2,ASSASRSLNTGELF
TRBV9,12,NA,TRBJ1-1,ASGEGSPNTEAF
TRBV28,12,NA,TRBJ1-5,ASSLGGASQPQH
TRBV29-1,11,NA,TRBJ2-1,SVEAGTYNEQF
TRBV15,12,NA,TRBJ1-3,ATSPGTSGNTIY
TRBV30,14,NA,TRBJ2-3,AWSPLEDYPTDTQY
TRBV27,13,once,TRBJ2-5,ASSRGGAGIWAQY
TRBV20-1,13,NA,TRBJ2-7,SARQPGPSRGEQY
TRBV9,13,NA,TRBJ2-3,ASSGPGQGADTQY
TRBV6-5,10,once,TRBJ2-7,ASSPTGGEQY
TRBV11-2,13,NA,TRBJ2-5,ASSLYVGFQETQY
TRBV27,12,NA,TRBJ1-2,ASRMGGRPYGYT
TRBV7-2,13,NA,TRBJ2-3,ASSPLAGGPDTQY
TRBV5-1,14,NA,TRBJ2-3,ASSLGRDTQGDTQY
TRBV6-2/TRBV6-3,15,NA,TRBJ2-6,ASKRGGLRTGANVLT